The rows below give T cell receptor beta chains drawn from one sample of a study of T cells after yellow fever vaccination. TCRdb called the 5' RACE reads again in MiXCR, with one record for every CDR3 protein. The sample has about 320,000 distinct CDR3 sequences, 4% to 5.5% seen once. The sample here was PBMCs, taken 15 days after the yellow fever booster vaccination. These receptor sequences come from a man aged 18 to 30 who received the YFV17D yellow fever vaccine. The CDR3 runs from the conserved cysteine through the conserved F or W. A D gene is named only where the DNA matches it firmly. Rows may omit the clone size; those that give it use once, few, many or a size class.

. | TRBJ2-3 | TRBV9 | few | TGTGCCAGCAGCGTAGAGAACCTCATGGATACGCAGTATTTT | CASSVENLMDTQYF
. | TRBJ1-5 | TRBV12-2 | . | TGTGCAAGTCGCTTAGCAAGGGGAACGGATCAGCCCCAGCATTTT | CASRLARGTDQPQHF
. | TRBJ1-3 | TRBV7-7 | many | TGTGCCAGCAGCGCCTCGTCTGGAAACACCATATATTTT | CASSASSGNTIYF
TRBD1 | TRBJ2-3 | TRBV5-4 | many | TGTGCCAGCAGACCGGGACAGAGCACAGATACGCAGTATTTT | CASRPGQSTDTQYF
TRBD2 | TRBJ2-1 | TRBV4-1 | few | TGCGCCAGCAGCCAAGGGGGCCTAGCGGGGTACAATGAGCAGTTCTTC | CASSQGGLAGYNEQFF
TRBD1 | TRBJ2-5 | TRBV6-1 | many | TGTGCCAGCACTCCGGTACCGGGACAGGGGGCGGCCACTGACTTC | CASTPVPGQGAATDF
TRBD1 | TRBJ2-1 | TRBV7-3 | many | TGTGCCAGCAGCTTAGATGGGCCAGATAAACAGGGGTACACCAATGAGCAGTTCTTC | CASSLDGPDKQGYTNEQFF
TRBD1 | TRBJ1-2 | TRBV6-6 | many | TGTGCCAGCAGTCCGGACAGGGGTCAGGGCTACACCTTC | CASSPDRGQGYTF
. | TRBJ1-1 | TRBV7-9 | . | TGTGCCAGCAGCTACAGGGACCCTGAAGCTTTCTTT | CASSYRDPEAFF
TRBD1 | TRBJ1-2 | TRBV20-1 | many | TGCAGTGCTAAGATTCCGACAGGGAACTATGGCTACACCTTC | CSAKIPTGNYGYTF
. | TRBJ2-6 | TRBV15 | many | TGTGCCACCAGCAGATACCTCCGCTCTGGGGCCAACGTCCTGACTTTC | CATSRYLRSGANVLTF
TRBD1 | TRBJ2-3 | TRBV19 | few | TGTGCCAGTAGCCTCGACAGGGAGGATACGCAGTATTTT | CASSLDREDTQYF
. | TRBJ2-5 | TRBV5-1 | few | TGCGCCAGCAGCCGGGAACAAGAGACCCAGTACTTC | CASSREQETQYF
. | TRBJ1-5 | TRBV2 | . | TGTGCCAGCAGAGGACAGCCTCGCAATCAGCCCCAGCATTTT | CASRGQPRNQPQHF
. | TRBJ1-5 | TRBV7-9 | . | TGTGCCAGCAGCTTGGGAGGACAGCTTAGCAATCAGCCCCAGCATTTT | CASSLGGQLSNQPQHF
TRBD2 | TRBJ2-1 | TRBV9 | many | TGTGCCAGCAGCACTAACCTAGCGGGGGGCTACAATGAGCAGTTCTTC | CASSTNLAGGYNEQFF
TRBD2 | TRBJ2-1 | TRBV12-3/TRBV12-4 | many | TGTGCCAGCTCAACCGGACTAGTCAGCGGTGAGCAGTTCTTC | CASSTGLVSGEQFF
. | TRBJ1-1 | TRBV10-2 | many | TGCGCCAGCAGTGGGACAGCGCAGAACACTGAAGCTTTCTTT | CASSGTAQNTEAFF
. | TRBJ1-1 | TRBV2 | few | TGTGCCAGCAGTTTCCAGCCCGATTTCACTGAAGCTTTCTTT | CASSFQPDFTEAFF
. | TRBJ2-2 | TRBV11-1 | . | TGTGCCAGCAGCTTTGGGACATCGACCGGGGAGCTGTTTTTT | CASSFGTSTGELFF
. | TRBJ2-7 | TRBV10-2 | . | TGCGCCAGCAGCCAGGGGAGCGACGAGCAGTACTTC | CASSQGSDEQYF
TRBD1 | TRBJ1-5 | TRBV5-5 | many | TGTGCCAGCAGCCTCAGACAGGGGGGGAATCAGCCCCAGCATTTT | CASSLRQGGNQPQHF
TRBD1 | TRBJ1-1 | TRBV4-3 | . | TGCGCCAGCAGCCAAGGGACAGGGCAGCGCACTGAAGCTTTCTTT | CASSQGTGQRTEAFF
. | TRBJ1-6 | TRBV12-3/TRBV12-4 | many | TGTGCCAGCAGTCCTCCAAGTTCACCCCTCCACTTT | CASSPPSSPLHF
. | TRBJ1-2 | TRBV12-3/TRBV12-4 | many | TGTGCCAGCAGCCATGACCGTGACTATGGCTACACCTTC | CASSHDRDYGYTF
. | TRBJ1-1 | TRBV6-5 | few | TGTGCCAGCAGTTACCAGGGGAAGACTGAAGCTTTCTTT | CASSYQGKTEAFF
TRBD2 | TRBJ2-1 | TRBV9 | many | TGTGCCAGCAGCGTAGGGCCTTATGTAGCGGGGGCCTACAATGAGCAGTTCTTC | CASSVGPYVAGAYNEQFF
. | TRBJ1-6 | TRBV20-1 | many | TGCGGCACGGCCGGTCTGGTTGCAAATTCACCCCTCCACTTT | CGTAGLVANSPLHF
TRBD2 | TRBJ2-3 | TRBV10-3 | many | TGTGCCATCAGTAACCTAGCGGGACCCACAGATACGCAGTATTTT | CAISNLAGPTDTQYF
. | TRBJ2-6 | TRBV5-1 | . | TGCGCCAGCAGCCCAGTCCGGACATTTTCTGGGGCCAACGTCCTGACTTTC | CASSPVRTFSGANVLTF
TRBD1 | TRBJ2-5 | TRBV2 | . | TGTGCCGTTAGGGACAGGGAGGTTCGAGAGACCCAGTACTTC | CAVRDREVRETQYF
TRBD2 | TRBJ2-1 | TRBV6-5 | many | TGTGCCAGCAGCCGACGACTAGCGGGGGGAGCGAGTGAGCAGTTCTTC | CASSRRLAGGASEQFF
. | TRBJ1-6 | TRBV5-5 | many | TGTGCCAGTGGGGGGGGACCCGAGTCACCCCTCCACTTT | CASGGGPESPLHF
TRBD1 | TRBJ1-2 | TRBV6-5 | . | TGTGCCAGCAGGAAGACAGGGGATTACGGCTACACCTTC | CASRKTGDYGYTF
. | TRBJ1-5 | TRBV15 | many | TGTGCCACCAGCCCCCAGGACCAGCCCCAGCATTTT | CATSPQDQPQHF
TRBD2 | TRBJ2-2 | TRBV2 | few | TGTGCCATTCCGGGACTAATCACCGGGGAGCTGTTTTTT | CAIPGLITGELFF
. | TRBJ2-5 | TRBV12-3/TRBV12-4 | many | TGTGCCAGCACTTTCGGGGGGCCCCAAGAGACCCAGTACTTC | CASTFGGPQETQYF
. | TRBJ1-2 | TRBV19 | . | TGTGCCAGTAGTATATCGGTGGGGAATGGCTACACCTTC | CASSISVGNGYTF
TRBD1 | TRBJ1-6 | TRBV27 | few | TGTGCCAGCGGGTCCGGGACAGCGAATTCACCCCTCCACTTT | CASGSGTANSPLHF
. | TRBJ2-3 | TRBV25-1 | . | TGTGCCAGCAGTGAATATTCCTCAGGATCCACAGATACGCAGTATTTT | CASSEYSSGSTDTQYF
. | TRBJ1-1 | TRBV4-1 | few | TGCGCCAGCAGCCAAGATAAGGACACTGAAGCTTTCTTT | CASSQDKDTEAFF